This is a list of T cell receptor beta chains from one sample in a study of beta chain features in type 1 diabetes. Only in-frame clones appear in the TCRdb table, and some are missing; sequencing was by immunoSEQ multiplex PCR. The table has 250,000 to 300,000 clones, roughly 24% seen once. Sequenced input: naive CD4+ T cells from blood. These receptors came from a woman aged 25-40 years with type 1 diabetes. Each CDR3 is given without its conserved first and last residue. A D gene is named only where the DNA matches it firmly. Rows give clone size only sometimes, using once, few, many, or a class for an expanded clone.

J gene	D gene	V gene	clone size	CDR3 protein
TRBJ1-1	.	TRBV5-1	.	ASSFYDRGTAF
TRBJ2-3	.	TRBV15	.	ATSRGGLTDTQY
TRBJ2-7	.	TRBV2	.	ASNHEARHY
TRBJ2-2	TRBD1	TRBV7-9	.	ASSSGTGGADTGELF
TRBJ2-5	TRBD1	TRBV27	few	ASRSGQQETQY
TRBJ2-5	TRBD1	TRBV11-3	.	ASSSTGVETQY
TRBJ2-1	.	TRBV6-5	few	ASRAAGGSYNEQF
TRBJ2-5	.	TRBV28	.	ASSFRDSRETQY
TRBJ2-1	TRBD1	TRBV29-1	few	SVADRGPYNEQF
TRBJ2-1	.	TRBV30	few	AWNEVHEQF
TRBJ2-7	.	TRBV5-1	.	ASSFDLGPYEQY
TRBJ2-3	TRBD2	TRBV11-2	few	ASSILADTDTQY
TRBJ2-5	.	TRBV28	.	ASSLPGVREETQY
TRBJ1-2	TRBD1	TRBV27	.	ASSRGQGGYGYT
TRBJ1-1	TRBD1	TRBV5-1	.	ASSSAGGMNTEAF
TRBJ2-7	TRBD2	TRBV4-1	.	ASSLGTSGRSYEQY
TRBJ2-3	.	TRBV7-3	.	ASSLRGGTEADTQY
TRBJ1-1	.	TRBV29-1	.	SVESGLNTEAF
TRBJ2-1	TRBD2	TRBV18	.	ASSPGRSSYNEQF